The rows below give T cell receptor beta chains drawn from one sample of a study of cytomegalovirus exposure and HLA in healthy donors. TCRdb's copy holds only in-frame clones and misses some; the assay was immunoSEQ multiplex PCR. The sample table sets out some 76,000 clones. The source material was PBMCs. The receptor source for this set is a female donor in good health and CMV-seropositive. Each CDR3 is given with its conserved first and last residue. The D gene is left open where the match is weak.

j_gene	v_gene	d_gene	CDR3aa	CDR3nt
TRBJ2-7	TRBV6-1	TRBD1	CASSEVPRERGRVEQYF	TGTGCCAGCAGTGAAGTCCCACGGGAAAGGGGGCGAGTCGAGCAGTACTTC
TRBJ2-2	TRBV5-6	-	CASSLGGFMNTGELFF	TGTGCCAGCAGCTTGGGAGGGTTTATGAACACCGGGGAGCTGTTTTTT
TRBJ2-3	TRBV6-6	TRBD2	CASSYLSGVSTDTQYF	TGTGCCAGCAGTTACCTGAGCGGGGTTAGCACAGATACGCAGTATTTT
TRBJ1-1	TRBV27	TRBD1	CASSFGLGTGGFLGLEAFF	TGTGCCAGCAGTTTTGGTCTCGGGACAGGGGGTTTTTTGGGTCTTGAAGCTTTCTTT
TRBJ2-1	TRBV4-1	-	CASSQVHRAGAGNEQFF	TGCGCCAGCAGCCAAGTCCACAGGGCAGGGGCAGGCAATGAGCAGTTCTTC
TRBJ2-7	TRBV29-1	TRBD1	CSVGILRRTGLDEQYF	TGCAGCGTCGGCATCTTACGTCGGACAGGTTTGGACGAGCAGTACTTC
TRBJ2-7	TRBV9	TRBD2	CASSPTGTSAYEQYF	TGTGCCAGCAGCCCAACCGGGACTAGCGCCTACGAGCAGTACTTC
TRBJ2-1	TRBV18	TRBD2	CASSRSSGGAFYNEQFF	TGTGCCAGCTCACGATCTAGCGGGGGGGCCTTCTACAATGAGCAGTTCTTC
TRBJ2-1	TRBV4-1	-	CASSQAAREQFF	TGCGCCAGCAGCCAAGCCGCCCGGGAGCAGTTCTTC
TRBJ1-1	TRBV30	TRBD1	CAWSARQGAVGTEAFF	TGTGCCTGGAGTGCGAGACAGGGGGCAGTGGGCACTGAAGCTTTCTTT
TRBJ1-1	TRBV28	-	CASTFLTGTEAFF	TGTGCCAGCACCTTCCTCACAGGCACTGAAGCTTTCTTT
TRBJ2-3	TRBV7-9	-	CASSFGGLGTDTQYF	TGTGCCAGCAGCTTCGGGGGGCTCGGCACAGATACGCAGTATTTT
TRBJ2-7	TRBV7-2	TRBD1	CASTAQGAAYEQYF	TGTGCCAGCACCGCCCAGGGGGCGGCCTACGAGCAGTACTTC
TRBJ2-5	TRBV5-3	TRBD2	CARSPTSGRAQETQYF	TGTGCCAGAAGCCCGACTAGCGGGAGGGCCCAGGAGACCCAGTACTTC
TRBJ1-4	TRBV28	-	CASSSSATNEKLFF	TGTGCCAGCAGTTCCTCCGCAACTAATGAAAAACTGTTTTTT
TRBJ1-2	TRBV28	TRBD1	CASSTGGDGNYGYTF	TGTGCCAGCAGTACAGGGGGCGATGGGAACTATGGCTACACCTTC
TRBJ2-3	TRBV28	TRBD2	CASRPTSSGTIWDTQYF	TGTGCCAGCAGACCCACTAGTAGCGGGACGATTTGGGATACGCAGTATTTT
TRBJ1-2	TRBV28	TRBD1	CASRSAGKTGTNYGYTF	TGTGCCAGCAGAAGTGCTGGCAAGACAGGGACTAACTATGGCTACACCTTC
TRBJ1-2	TRBV19	-	CASSINSGFHGYTF	TGTGCCAGTAGTATAAATAGCGGATTTCATGGCTACACCTTC
TRBJ1-4	TRBV5-6	-	CASTTGISEKLFF	TGTGCCAGCACCACCGGGATAAGTGAAAAACTGTTTTTT
TRBJ1-1	TRBV9	-	CASSVDGGLTAEAFF	TGTGCCAGCAGCGTAGATGGGGGCCTAACCGCTGAAGCTTTCTTT
TRBJ2-5	TRBV18	-	CASSPPGVETQYF	TGTGCCAGCTCACCACCAGGAGTAGAGACCCAGTACTTC
TRBJ2-5	TRBV5-8	-	CASSLAPGETQYF	TGTGCCAGCAGCTTGGCCCCGGGGGAGACCCAGTACTTC
TRBJ1-3	TRBV9	-	CASSSSSSGNTIYF	TGTGCCAGCAGCTCTAGCAGCTCTGGAAACACCATATATTTT
TRBJ1-2	TRBV4-1	-	CASSNLGGPNYGYTF	TGCGCCAGCAGCAACCTTGGGGGCCCTAACTATGGCTACACCTTC
TRBJ1-1	TRBV28	-	CASSLIGAGKNTEAFF	TGTGCCAGCAGTTTAATTGGGGCAGGCAAGAACACTGAAGCTTTCTTT
TRBJ2-1	TRBV4-2	TRBD1	CASSQVTGTGGYNEQFF	TGTGCCAGCAGCCAAGTGACCGGGACAGGGGGCTACAATGAGCAGTTCTTC
TRBJ1-6	TRBV6-4	TRBD1	CASSDGGKRDRDNSPLHF	TGTGCCAGCAGTGATGGGGGAAAGAGGGACAGGGATAATTCACCCCTCCACTTT
TRBJ2-7	TRBV6-1	-	CASSGDFSYEQYF	TGTGCCAGCAGTGGGGACTTCTCCTACGAGCAGTACTTC
TRBJ1-1	TRBV18	TRBD1	CASSRDSTEAFF	TGTGCCAGCTCACGGGACAGCACTGAAGCTTTCTTT
TRBJ2-1	TRBV9	TRBD2	CASSTGTSDYNEQFF	TGTGCCAGCAGCACCGGGACTAGTGACTACAATGAGCAGTTCTTC
TRBJ1-1	TRBV28	-	CASIPGQLNTEAFF	TGTGCCAGCATACCGGGACAACTGAACACTGAAGCTTTCTTT
TRBJ1-6	TRBV4-1	-	CASSQDLGRNSPLHF	TGCGCCAGCAGCCAAGATTTGGGGCGAAATTCACCCCTCCACTTT
TRBJ1-1	TRBV4-3	TRBD1	CASSQGTGVNTEAFF	TGCGCCAGCAGCCAGGGGACAGGGGTGAACACTGAAGCTTTCTTT
TRBJ2-1	TRBV7-2	TRBD2	CASSLLASGGDNEQFF	TGTGCCAGCAGCTTACTGGCTAGCGGGGGGGACAATGAGCAGTTCTTC
TRBJ1-1	TRBV5-1	-	CASSFDEMNTEAFF	TGCGCCAGCAGCTTCGATGAGATGAACACTGAAGCTTTCTTT